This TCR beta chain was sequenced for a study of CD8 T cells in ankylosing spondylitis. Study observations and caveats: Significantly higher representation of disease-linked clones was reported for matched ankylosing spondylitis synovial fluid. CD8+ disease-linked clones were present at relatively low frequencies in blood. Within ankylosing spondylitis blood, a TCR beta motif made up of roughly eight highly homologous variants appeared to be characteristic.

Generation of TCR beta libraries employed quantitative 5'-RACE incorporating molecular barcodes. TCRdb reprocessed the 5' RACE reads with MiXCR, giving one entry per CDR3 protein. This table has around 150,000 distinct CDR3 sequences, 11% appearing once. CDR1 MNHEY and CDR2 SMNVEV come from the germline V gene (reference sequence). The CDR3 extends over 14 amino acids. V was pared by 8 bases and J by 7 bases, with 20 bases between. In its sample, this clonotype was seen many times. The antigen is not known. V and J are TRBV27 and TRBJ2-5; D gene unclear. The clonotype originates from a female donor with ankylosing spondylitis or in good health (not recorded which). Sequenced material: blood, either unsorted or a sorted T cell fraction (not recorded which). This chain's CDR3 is CASRPGVWNRTQYF. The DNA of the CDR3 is TGTGCCAGCCGCCCTGGGGTTTGGAATCGGACCCAGTACTTC.